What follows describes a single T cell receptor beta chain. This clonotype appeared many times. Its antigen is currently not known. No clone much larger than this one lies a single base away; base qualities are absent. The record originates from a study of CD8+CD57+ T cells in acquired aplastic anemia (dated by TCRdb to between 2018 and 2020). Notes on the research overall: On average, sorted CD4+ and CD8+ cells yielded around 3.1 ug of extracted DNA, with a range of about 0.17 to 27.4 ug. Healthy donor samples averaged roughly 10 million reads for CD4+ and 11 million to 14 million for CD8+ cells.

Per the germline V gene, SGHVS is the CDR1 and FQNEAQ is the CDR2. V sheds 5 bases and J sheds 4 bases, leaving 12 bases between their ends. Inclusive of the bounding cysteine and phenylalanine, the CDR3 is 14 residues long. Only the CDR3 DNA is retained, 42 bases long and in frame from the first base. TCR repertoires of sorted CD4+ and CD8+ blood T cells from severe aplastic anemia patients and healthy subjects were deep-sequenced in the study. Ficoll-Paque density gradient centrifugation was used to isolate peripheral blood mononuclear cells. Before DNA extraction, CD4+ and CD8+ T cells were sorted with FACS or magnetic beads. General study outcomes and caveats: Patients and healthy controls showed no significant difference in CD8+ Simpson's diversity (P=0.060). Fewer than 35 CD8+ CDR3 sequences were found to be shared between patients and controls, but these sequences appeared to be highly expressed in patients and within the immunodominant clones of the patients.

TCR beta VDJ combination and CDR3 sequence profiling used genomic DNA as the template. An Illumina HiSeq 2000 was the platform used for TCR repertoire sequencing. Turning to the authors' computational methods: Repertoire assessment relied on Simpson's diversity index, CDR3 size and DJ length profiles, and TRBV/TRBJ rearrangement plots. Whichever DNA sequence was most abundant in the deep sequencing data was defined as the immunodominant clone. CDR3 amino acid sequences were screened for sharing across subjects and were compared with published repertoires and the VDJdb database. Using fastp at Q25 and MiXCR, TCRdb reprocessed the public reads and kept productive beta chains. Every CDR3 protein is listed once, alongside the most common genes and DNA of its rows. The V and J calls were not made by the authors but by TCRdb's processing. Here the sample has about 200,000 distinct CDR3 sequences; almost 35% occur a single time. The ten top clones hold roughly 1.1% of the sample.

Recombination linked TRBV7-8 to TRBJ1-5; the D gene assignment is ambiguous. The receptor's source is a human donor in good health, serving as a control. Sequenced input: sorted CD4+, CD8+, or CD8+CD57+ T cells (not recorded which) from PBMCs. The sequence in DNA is TGTGCCAGCAGCGTTCAATTCGGTAATCAGCCCCAGCATTTT. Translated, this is CASSVQFGNQPQHF.